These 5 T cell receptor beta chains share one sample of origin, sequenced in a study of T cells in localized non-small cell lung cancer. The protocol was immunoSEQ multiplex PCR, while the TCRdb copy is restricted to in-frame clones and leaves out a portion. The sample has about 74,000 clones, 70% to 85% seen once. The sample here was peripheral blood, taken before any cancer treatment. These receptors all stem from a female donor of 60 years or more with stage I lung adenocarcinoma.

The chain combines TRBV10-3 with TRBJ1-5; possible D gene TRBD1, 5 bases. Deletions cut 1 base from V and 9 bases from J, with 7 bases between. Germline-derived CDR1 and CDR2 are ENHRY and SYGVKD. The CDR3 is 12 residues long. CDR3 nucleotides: TGTGCCATCAGTGAGTATGACAGGCCCCAGCATTTT. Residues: CAISEYDRPQHF.

The DNA for the CDR3 is TGTGCCAGTAGTATTGGGGTCTATACATCCCAAAATACGCAGTATTTT. Translation gives CASSIGVYTSQNTQYF. The rearrangement links TRBV19 to TRBJ2-3; D gene ambiguous. Trimming pared 3 bases from V and 7 bases from J, leaving 20 bases between. The CDR3 is 16 amino acids. Germline assignment: CDR1 LNHDA and CDR2 SQIVND (reference sequence).

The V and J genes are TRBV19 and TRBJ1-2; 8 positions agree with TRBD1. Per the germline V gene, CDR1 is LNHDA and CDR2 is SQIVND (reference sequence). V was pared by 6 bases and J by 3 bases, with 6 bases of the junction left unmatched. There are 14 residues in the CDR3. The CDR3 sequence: CASRVAGQDYGYTF. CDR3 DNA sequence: TGTGCCAGTAGAGTTGCGGGACAGGACTATGGCTACACCTTC. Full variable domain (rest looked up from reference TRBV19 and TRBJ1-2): DGGITQSPKYLFRKEGQNVTLSCEQNLNHDAMYWYRQDPGQGLRLIYYSQIVNDFQKGDIAEGYSVSREKKESFPLTVTSAQKNPTAFYLCASRVAGQDYGYTFGSGTRLTVV.

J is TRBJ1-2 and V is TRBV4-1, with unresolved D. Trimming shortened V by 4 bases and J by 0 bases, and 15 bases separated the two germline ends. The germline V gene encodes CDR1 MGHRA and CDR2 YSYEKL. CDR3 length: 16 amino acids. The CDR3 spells CASSPPGSPANYGYTF. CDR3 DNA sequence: TGCGCCAGCAGCCCGCCCGGCAGCCCAGCTAACTATGGCTACACCTTC.

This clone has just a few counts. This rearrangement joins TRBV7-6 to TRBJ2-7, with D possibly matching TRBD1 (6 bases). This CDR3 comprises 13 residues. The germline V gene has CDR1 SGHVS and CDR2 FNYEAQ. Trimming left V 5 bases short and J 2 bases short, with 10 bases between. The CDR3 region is CASSQQGPYEQYF. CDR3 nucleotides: TGTGCCAGCAGCCAACAGGGACCCTACGAGCAGTACTTC.